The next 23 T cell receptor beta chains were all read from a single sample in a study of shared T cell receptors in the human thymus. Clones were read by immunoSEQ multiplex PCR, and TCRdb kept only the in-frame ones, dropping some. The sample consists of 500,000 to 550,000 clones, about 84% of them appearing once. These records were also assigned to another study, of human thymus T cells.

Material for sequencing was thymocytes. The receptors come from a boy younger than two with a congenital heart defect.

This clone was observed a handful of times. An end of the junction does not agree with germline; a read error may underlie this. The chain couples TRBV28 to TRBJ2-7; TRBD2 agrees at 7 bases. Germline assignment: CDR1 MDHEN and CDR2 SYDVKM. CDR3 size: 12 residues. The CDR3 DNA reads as TGTGCCAGCAGTCCAGAGGCTAGCGGTCAACCCTTC. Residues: CASSPEASGQPF.

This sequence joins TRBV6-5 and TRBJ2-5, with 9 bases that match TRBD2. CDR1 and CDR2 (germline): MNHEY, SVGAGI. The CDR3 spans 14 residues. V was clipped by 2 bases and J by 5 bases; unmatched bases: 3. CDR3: CASSYRLAGETQYF. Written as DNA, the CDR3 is TGTGCCAGCAGTTACAGGCTAGCGGGGGAGACCCAGTACTTC.

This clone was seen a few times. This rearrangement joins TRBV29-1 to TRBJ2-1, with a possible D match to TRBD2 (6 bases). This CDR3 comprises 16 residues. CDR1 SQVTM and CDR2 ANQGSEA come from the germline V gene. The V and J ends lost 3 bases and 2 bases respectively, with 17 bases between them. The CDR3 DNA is TGCAGCGTTGAGACCGAGGCTAGCGCACCCTACAATGAGCAGTTCTTC. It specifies CSVETEASAPYNEQFF.

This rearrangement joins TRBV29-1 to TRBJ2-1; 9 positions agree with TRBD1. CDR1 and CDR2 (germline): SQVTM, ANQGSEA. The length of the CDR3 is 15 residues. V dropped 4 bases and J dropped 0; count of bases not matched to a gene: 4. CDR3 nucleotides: TGCAGCGTTGCACAGGGGGCCAGCTCCTACAATGAGCAGTTCTTC. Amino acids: CSVAQGASSYNEQFF.

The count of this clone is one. The CDR3 nucleotides read TGTGCCATCAAGGGGGGGACTAGCGGGAATTCCTACGAGCAGTACTTC. Its translation is CAIKGGTSGNSYEQYF. This rearrangement joins TRBV10-3 to TRBJ2-7; the match to TRBD2 covers 13 bases. CDR3 length: 16 amino acids. Germline V lookup: CDR1 ENHRY, CDR2 SYGVKD. V was clipped by 7 bases and J by 1 base; unmatched bases: 7.

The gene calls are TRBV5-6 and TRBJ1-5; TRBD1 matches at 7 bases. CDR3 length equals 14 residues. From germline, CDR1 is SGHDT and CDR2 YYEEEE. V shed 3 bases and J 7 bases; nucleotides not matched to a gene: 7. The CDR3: CASSYHRGRQPQHF. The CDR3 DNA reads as TGTGCCAGCAGCTACCACAGGGGACGACAGCCCCAGCATTTT.

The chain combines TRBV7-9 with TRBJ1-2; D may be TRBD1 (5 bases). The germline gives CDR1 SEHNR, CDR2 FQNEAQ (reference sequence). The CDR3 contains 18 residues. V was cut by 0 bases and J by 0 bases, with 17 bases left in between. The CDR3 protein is CASSLALRGTTPNYGYTF. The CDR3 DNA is TGTGCCAGCAGCTTAGCTCTCCGGGGGACCACACCTAACTATGGCTACACCTTC.

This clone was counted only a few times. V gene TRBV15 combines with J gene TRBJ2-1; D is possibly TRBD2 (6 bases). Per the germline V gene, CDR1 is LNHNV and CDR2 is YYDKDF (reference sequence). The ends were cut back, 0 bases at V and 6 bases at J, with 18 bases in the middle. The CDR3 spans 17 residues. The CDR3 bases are TGTGCCACCAGCAGAGACCTCTCTAGCGAAGGATCCAATGAGCAGTTCTTC. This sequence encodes CATSRDLSSEGSNEQFF.

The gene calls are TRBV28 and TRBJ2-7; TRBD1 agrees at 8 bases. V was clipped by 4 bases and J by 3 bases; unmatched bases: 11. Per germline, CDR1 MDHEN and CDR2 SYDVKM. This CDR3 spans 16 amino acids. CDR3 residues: CASSSRSQGASYEQYF. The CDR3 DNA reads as TGTGCCAGCAGTTCTCGATCTCAGGGGGCGAGCTACGAGCAGTACTTC.

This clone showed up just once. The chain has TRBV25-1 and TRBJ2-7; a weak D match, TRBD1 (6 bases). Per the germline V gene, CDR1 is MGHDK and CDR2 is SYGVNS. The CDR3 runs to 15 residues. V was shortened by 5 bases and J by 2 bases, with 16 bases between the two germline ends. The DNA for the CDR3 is TGTGCCAGCAGTATTGGGGGCGCCTGGGCCTACGAGCAGTACTTC. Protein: CASSIGGAWAYEQYF.

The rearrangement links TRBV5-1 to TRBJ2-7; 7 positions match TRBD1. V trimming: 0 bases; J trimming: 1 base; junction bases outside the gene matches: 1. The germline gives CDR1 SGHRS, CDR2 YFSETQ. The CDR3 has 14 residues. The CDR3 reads CASSLEGQSYEQYF. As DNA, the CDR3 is TGCGCCAGCAGCTTGGAGGGACAGTCCTACGAGCAGTACTTC.

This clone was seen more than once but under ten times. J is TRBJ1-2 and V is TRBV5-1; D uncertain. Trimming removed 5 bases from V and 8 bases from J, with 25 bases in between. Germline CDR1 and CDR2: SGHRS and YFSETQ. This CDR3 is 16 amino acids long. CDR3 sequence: CASRTMLNLDLEGYTF. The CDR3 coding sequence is TGCGCCAGCAGGACCATGCTCAACTTGGATTTGGAGGGCTACACCTTC. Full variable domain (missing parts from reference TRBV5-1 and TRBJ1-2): KAGVTQTPRYLIKTRGQQVTLSCSPISGHRSVSWYQQTPGQGLQFLFEYFSETQRNKGNFPGRFSGRQFSNSRSEMNVSTLELGDSALYLCASRTMLNLDLEGYTFGSGTRLTVV.

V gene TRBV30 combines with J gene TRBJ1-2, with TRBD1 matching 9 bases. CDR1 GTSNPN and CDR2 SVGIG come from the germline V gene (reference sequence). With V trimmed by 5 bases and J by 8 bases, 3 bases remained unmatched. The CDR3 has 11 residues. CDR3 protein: CAWGTGHGYTF. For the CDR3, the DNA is TGTGCCTGGGGGACAGGGCACGGCTACACCTTC.

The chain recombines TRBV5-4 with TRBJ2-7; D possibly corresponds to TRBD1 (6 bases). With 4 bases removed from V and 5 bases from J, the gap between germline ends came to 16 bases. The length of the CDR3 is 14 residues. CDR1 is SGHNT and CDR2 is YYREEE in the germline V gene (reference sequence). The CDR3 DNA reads TGTGCCAGCAGCCCTCAGGACAGAACCCACGAGCAGTACTTC. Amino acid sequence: CASSPQDRTHEQYF.

The CDR3 sequence is CASSLTGGLYEQYF. CDR3 nucleotides: TGTGCCAGCTCTCTCACAGGGGGCCTTTACGAGCAGTACTTC. The chain couples TRBV18 to TRBJ2-7, with 9 bases matching TRBD1. The V segment lost 6 bases and the J segment 4 bases; nucleotides outside the gene matches: 7. The CDR3 loop spans 14 amino acids. CDR1 and CDR2 (germline): KGHSH, LQKENI.

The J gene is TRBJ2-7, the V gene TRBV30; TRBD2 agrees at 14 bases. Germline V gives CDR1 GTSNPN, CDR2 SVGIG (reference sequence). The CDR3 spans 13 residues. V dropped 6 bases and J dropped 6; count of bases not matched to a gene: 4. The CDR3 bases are TGTGCCTGCTGGGGACTAGCGGGAGTCGAGCAGTACTTC. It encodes CACWGLAGVEQYF. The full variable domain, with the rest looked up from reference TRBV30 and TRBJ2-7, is SQTIHQWPATLVQPVGSPLSLECTVEGTSNPNLYWYRQAAGRGLQLLFYSVGIGQISSEVPQNLSASRPQDRQFILSSKKLLLSDSGFYLCACWGLAGVEQYFGPGTRLTVT.

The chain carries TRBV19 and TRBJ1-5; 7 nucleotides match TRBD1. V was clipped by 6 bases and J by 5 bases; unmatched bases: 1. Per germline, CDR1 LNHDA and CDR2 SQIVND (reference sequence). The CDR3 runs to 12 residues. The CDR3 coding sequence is TGTGCCAGTAGCCAGGGGGATCAGCCCCAGCATTTT. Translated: CASSQGDQPQHF.

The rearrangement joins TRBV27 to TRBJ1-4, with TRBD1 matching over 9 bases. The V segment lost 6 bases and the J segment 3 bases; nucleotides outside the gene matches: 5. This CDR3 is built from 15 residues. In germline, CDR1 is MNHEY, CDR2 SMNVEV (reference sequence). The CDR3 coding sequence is TGTGCCAGCAGGGATGGGACAGGGCCTAATGAAAAACTGTTTTTT. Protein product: CASRDGTGPNEKLFF.

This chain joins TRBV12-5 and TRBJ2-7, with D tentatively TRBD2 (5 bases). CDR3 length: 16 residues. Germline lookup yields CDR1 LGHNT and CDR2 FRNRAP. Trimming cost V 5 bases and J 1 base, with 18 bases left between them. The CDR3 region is CASGAGSAVTSYEQYF. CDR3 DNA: TGTGCTAGTGGTGCGGGCAGCGCGGTGACATCCTACGAGCAGTACTTC.

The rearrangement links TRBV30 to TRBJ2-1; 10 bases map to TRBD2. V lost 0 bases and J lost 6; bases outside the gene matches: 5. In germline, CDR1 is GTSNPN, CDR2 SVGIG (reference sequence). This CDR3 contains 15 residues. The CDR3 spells CAWSVPLAGVNEQFF. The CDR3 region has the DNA TGTGCCTGGAGTGTACCCCTAGCGGGGGTCAATGAGCAGTTCTTC.

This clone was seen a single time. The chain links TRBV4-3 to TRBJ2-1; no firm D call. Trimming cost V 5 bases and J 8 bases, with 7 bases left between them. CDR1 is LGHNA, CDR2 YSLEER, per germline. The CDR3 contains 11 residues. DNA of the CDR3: TGCGCCAGCAGCTCTCGGGATGAGCAGTTCTTC. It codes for CASSSRDEQFF.

CDR3 protein: CASSQDDRGYEQYF. In nucleotides, the CDR3 is TGCGCCAGCAGCCAAGATGATAGGGGCTACGAGCAGTACTTC. This chain uses TRBV4-3 with TRBJ2-7; D is perhaps TRBD1 (5 bases). Trimming took 0 bases from V and 3 from J, leaving 9 bases between them. CDR1 is LGHNA, CDR2 YSLEER, per germline. This CDR3 contains 14 residues.

The CDR3 nucleotides are TGTGCCAGCTCACCAAATTCAACCGGGACTAGTTCGTACGAGCAGTACTTC. This codes for CASSPNSTGTSSYEQYF. The chain couples TRBV18 to TRBJ2-7, with 8 bases matching TRBD2. Germline V gives CDR1 KGHSH, CDR2 LQKENI. The CDR3 extends over 17 amino acids. Trimming at V came to 2 bases and at J to 4 bases, leaving 13 bases not matched to a gene.